Listed below are T cell receptor beta chains from one sample, sequenced in a study of T cells in Graves' hyperthyroidism and ophthalmopathy. MiXCR, run by TCRdb on the multiplex PCR reads, gives a single entry per CDR3 protein. Here the sample spans 350,000 or so distinct CDR3 sequences, roughly 15% being singletons. Sequences were obtained from blood. These receptors were collected from a woman in her 30s with Graves' hyperthyroidism that later progressed to Graves' ophthalmopathy. CDR3s include the opening cysteine and the closing phenylalanine or tryptophan. D genes are given only for firm matches.

v_gene	j_gene	d_gene	CDR3aa
TRBV7-9	TRBJ1-1	TRBD1	CASSLAGQYTEAFF
TRBV5-6	TRBJ2-2	-	CASSTWGAGGELFF
TRBV4-2	TRBJ1-6	TRBD1	CASSRRVQGAQSYNSPLHF
TRBV7-2	TRBJ2-7	TRBD2	CASSLGWGLAGYEQYF
TRBV30	TRBJ1-6	-	CAWSVSHRSSYNSPLHF
TRBV9	TRBJ2-1	TRBD2	CASSGLAGGPYNEQFF
TRBV27	TRBJ2-5	TRBD1	CASSFMPGQVQETQYF
TRBV11-2	TRBJ2-2	TRBD2	CASSTPGGPAGELFF
TRBV10-1	TRBJ2-7	-	CASSERGRGEQYF
TRBV24-1	TRBJ2-1	TRBD1	CATSDIGQGGTYNEQFF
TRBV6-1	TRBJ2-6	-	CASMRSGANVLTF
TRBV4-1	TRBJ2-7	TRBD1	CASRRTGATISEQYF
TRBV6-1	TRBJ2-3	TRBD2	CASSPLAGDTDTQYF
TRBV3-1	TRBJ1-4	TRBD1	CASSDPDRFFEKLFF
TRBV3-1	TRBJ2-3	TRBD2	CASSQSTTSYGTDTQYF
TRBV30	TRBJ2-3	-	CAWSVSTTDTQYF
TRBV24-1	TRBJ2-6	-	CATSVSGANVLTF
TRBV28	TRBJ2-7	-	CASSSRGSSPYEQYF
TRBV2	TRBJ1-2	-	CASSDGALPPYGYTF
TRBV5-1	TRBJ2-5	TRBD1	CASSLVGQGLGETQYF
TRBV20-1	TRBJ2-3	-	CSVPLALGPTPSTDTQYF
TRBV5-1	TRBJ2-7	-	CASRFELELYF
TRBV9	TRBJ2-7	-	CASSVGVGVAYEQYF
TRBV12-5	TRBJ1-4	-	CASGLGVLLQLMKNCFF
TRBV27	TRBJ1-2	-	CASSLFGGSGYTF
TRBV27	TRBJ1-2	-	CASSLIGTGHIGYTF
TRBV20-1	TRBJ2-1	TRBD2	CSAYRSGRFDEQFF
TRBV11-3	TRBJ2-3	TRBD1	CASSWGTGGAADTQYF
TRBV7-8	TRBJ2-7	-	CASSPTGSHYEQYF
TRBV3-1	TRBJ1-2	-	CASSPDRYWGGYTF
TRBV12-3/TRBV12-4	TRBJ2-7	TRBD2	CASSIRTSRLYEQYF
TRBV7-9	TRBJ2-7	-	CASGTGFYEQYF
TRBV19	TRBJ2-7	TRBD1	CASAGTALSNHYEQYF
TRBV28	TRBJ2-7	-	CASSFAGLDEQYF
TRBV20-1	TRBJ2-3	TRBD2	CSAVLLAGNTDTQYF
TRBV27	TRBJ2-2	-	CASSPGPGRWPNTGELFF
TRBV5-1	TRBJ2-3	TRBD2	CASSYGTSGRADTQYF
TRBV20-1	TRBJ2-7	TRBD1	CSVGLTGRYF
TRBV30	TRBJ1-1	TRBD1	CAWSLGSEGAFNTEAFF
TRBV28	TRBJ1-2	TRBD1	CASSLHRGRSNYGYTF
TRBV4-1	TRBJ1-5	TRBD1	CASSQGQGYQPQHF
TRBV6-1	TRBJ2-7	-	CASSAGGVEQYF
TRBV7-6	TRBJ2-2	TRBD2	CASSPGGRAVGELFF
TRBV12-3/TRBV12-4	TRBJ2-5	TRBD1	CASTTTGKEETQYF
TRBV18	TRBJ2-5	-	CASSPRRAQETQYF
TRBV19	TRBJ2-1	TRBD2	CASSPASGITYNEQFF